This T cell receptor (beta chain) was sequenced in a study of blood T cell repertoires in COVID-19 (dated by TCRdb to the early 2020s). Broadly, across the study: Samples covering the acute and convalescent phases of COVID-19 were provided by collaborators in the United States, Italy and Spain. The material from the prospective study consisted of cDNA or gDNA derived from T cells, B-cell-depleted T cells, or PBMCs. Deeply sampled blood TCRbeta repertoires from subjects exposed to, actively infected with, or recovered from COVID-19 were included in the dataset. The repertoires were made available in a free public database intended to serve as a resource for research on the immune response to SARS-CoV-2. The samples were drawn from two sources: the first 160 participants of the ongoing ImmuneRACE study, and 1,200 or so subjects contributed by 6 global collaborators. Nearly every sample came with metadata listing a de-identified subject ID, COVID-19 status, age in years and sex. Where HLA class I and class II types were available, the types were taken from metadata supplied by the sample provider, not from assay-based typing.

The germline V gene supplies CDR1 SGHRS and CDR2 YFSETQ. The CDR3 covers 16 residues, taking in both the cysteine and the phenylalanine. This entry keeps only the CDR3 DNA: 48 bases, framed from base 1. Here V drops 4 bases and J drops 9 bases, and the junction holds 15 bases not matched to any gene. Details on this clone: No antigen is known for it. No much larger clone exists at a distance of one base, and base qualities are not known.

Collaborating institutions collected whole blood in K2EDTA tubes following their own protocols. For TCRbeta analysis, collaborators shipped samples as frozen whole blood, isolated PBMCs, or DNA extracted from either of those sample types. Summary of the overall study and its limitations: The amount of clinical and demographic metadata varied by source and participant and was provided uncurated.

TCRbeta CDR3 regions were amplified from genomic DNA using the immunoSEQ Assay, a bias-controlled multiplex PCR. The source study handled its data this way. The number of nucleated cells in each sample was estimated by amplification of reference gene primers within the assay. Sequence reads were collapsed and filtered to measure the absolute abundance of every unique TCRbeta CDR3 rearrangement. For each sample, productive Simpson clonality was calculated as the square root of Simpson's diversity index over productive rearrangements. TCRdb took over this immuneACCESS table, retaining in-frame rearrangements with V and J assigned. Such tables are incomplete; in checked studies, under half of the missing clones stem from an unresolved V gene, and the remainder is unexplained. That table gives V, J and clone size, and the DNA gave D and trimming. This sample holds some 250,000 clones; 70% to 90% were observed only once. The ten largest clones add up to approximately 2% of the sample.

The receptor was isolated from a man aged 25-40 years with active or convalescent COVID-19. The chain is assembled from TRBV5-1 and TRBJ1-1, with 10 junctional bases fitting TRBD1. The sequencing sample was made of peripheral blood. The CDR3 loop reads CASSLAVGTGVIKAFF. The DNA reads TGCGCCAGCAGCCTGGCCGTCGGGACAGGGGTAATTAAAGCTTTCTTT.